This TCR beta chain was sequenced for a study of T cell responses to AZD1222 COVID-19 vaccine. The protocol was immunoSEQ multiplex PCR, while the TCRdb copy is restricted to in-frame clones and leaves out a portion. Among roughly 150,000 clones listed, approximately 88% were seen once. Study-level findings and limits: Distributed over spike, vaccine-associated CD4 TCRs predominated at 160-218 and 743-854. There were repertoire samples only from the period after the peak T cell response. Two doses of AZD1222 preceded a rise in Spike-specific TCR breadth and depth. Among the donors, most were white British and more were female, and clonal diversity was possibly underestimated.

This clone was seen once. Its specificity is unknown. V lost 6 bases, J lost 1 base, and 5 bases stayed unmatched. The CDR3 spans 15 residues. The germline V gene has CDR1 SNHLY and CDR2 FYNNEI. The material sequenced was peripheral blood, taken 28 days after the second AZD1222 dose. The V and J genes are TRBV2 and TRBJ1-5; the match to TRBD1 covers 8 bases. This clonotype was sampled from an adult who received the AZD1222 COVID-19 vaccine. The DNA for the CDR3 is TGTGCCAGCAGCGTGGACAGGGCCAGCAATCAGCCCCAGCATTTT. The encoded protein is CASSVDRASNQPQHF.